The rows below give T cell receptor beta chains drawn from one sample of a study of T cells in Graves' hyperthyroidism and ophthalmopathy. TCRdb recomputed calls from the multiplex PCR reads with MiXCR, one row per CDR3 protein. Found here are 730,000 or so distinct CDR3 sequences, over 15% of them singletons; the top ten hold around 15%. Sequenced: blood. These receptors all stem from a woman aged 50 to 60 with Graves' hyperthyroidism that later progressed to Graves' ophthalmopathy. CDR3s include the opening cysteine and the closing phenylalanine or tryptophan. A D gene is named only where the DNA matches it firmly. Clone sizes are given selectively: once, few, many, or a class where the clone is expanded.

.	TRBJ1-1	few	TRBV12-3/TRBV12-4	TGTGCCAGCAGTTTAGCGGTATATCCTGAAGCTTTCTTT	CASSLAVYPEAFF
.	TRBJ1-1	many	TRBV12-3/TRBV12-4	TGTGCCAGCACTCTTAGGGGCACCGGGACTCAGAACACTGAAGCTTTCTTT	CASTLRGTGTQNTEAFF
.	TRBJ1-5	few	TRBV27	TGTGCCAGCAGTTTAGCCGGGACTGAAGTCAGGCAGCCCCAGCATTTT	CASSLAGTEVRQPQHF
.	TRBJ2-7	.	TRBV6-1	TGTGCCAGCAGTGAGGGCCGCCGCTACGAGCAGTACTTC	CASSEGRRYEQYF
TRBD2	TRBJ2-5	.	TRBV5-1	TGCGCCAGCAGCCCTCCTGGACTAGCGGGGGGCGGGGAGACCCAGTACTTC	CASSPPGLAGGGETQYF
.	TRBJ2-7	many	TRBV30	TGTGCCATTATAACAGGGTACGAGCAGTACTTC	CAIITGYEQYF
.	TRBJ1-2	.	TRBV9	TGTGCCAGCAGCCCGACCGGCAGGGCGGCTGGCTACACCTTC	CASSPTGRAAGYTF
TRBD1	TRBJ2-5	few	TRBV29-1	TGCAGCGCCGGACAGGGGATGGTAGAGACCCAGTACTTC	CSAGQGMVETQYF
TRBD1	TRBJ2-5	few	TRBV19	TGTGCCAGTAGTAAGCCCCGGGACAGAAACACGCAAGAGACCCAGTACTTC	CASSKPRDRNTQETQYF
TRBD1	TRBJ1-4	few	TRBV4-1	TGCGCCAGCAGCAAACAGGGGGCTGTTCTTGAACTGTTTTTT	CASSKQGAVLELFF